The entry below describes one T cell receptor beta chain. Its antigen is currently unknown. The data were taken from a study of early T cells in non-severe SARS-CoV-2 infection. About the research overall: Sequencing of bulk RNA from unsorted whole blood was done, without chain pairing.

Unmatched junction bases numbered 7, after V lost 5 bases and J lost 3 bases. CDR3 length: 15 residues. Germline CDR1 SEHNR, CDR2 FQNEAQ (reference sequence). Individual cDNA molecules received unique molecular identifiers during library preparation. One entry per CDR3 protein results from TCRdb running MiXCR on the 5' RACE reads. The top ten clones hold roughly an eighth of a sample with approximately 56,000 distinct CDR3 sequences, roughly 9.6% of them seen once. Points from the study as a whole: Using VDJdb, the matching emphasized anti-spike CD8 responses while missing private and CD4 specificities.

The TCR was taken from an adult who was a healthcare worker with PCR-confirmed SARS-CoV-2 infection or an uninfected control (not recorded which). The sample comprised whole blood. The chain is built from TRBV7-9 and TRBJ1-1; 9 nucleotides line up with TRBD1. In DNA form, the CDR3 reads TGTGCCAGCAGCCCGACAGGGGGTCAGGACACTGAAGCTTTCTTT. It specifies CASSPTGGQDTEAFF.